This T cell receptor (beta chain) derives from a study of cytomegalovirus exposure and HLA in healthy donors. Whole-study results and caveats: Rarity characterized most TCR sequences, yet some public TCRs appeared in many donors.

J lost 6 bases, V lost 5 bases, and 14 bases had no gene match. Germline lookup yields CDR1 MNHEY and CDR2 SMNVEV (reference sequence). The CDR3 totals 18 residues. With regard to this clone: The antigen is not known.

60 Vbeta and 13 Jbeta primers were used in PCR. Assay used: immunoSEQ multiplex PCR; TCRdb lists only in-frame clones, some missing. This table holds about 200,000 clones, 79% found once. Donors counted as nominally healthy when sampled, yet unrecorded immune exposures were likely. This chain joins TRBV27 and TRBJ2-3; 13 nucleotides match TRBD2. The source of this sequence is a girl between 10 and 17 years old in good health and CMV-seropositive. Sequencing was done on a sample of PBMCs. This CDR3 is CASSPPSTSGGPLDTQYF. CDR3 coding DNA: TGTGCCAGCAGTCCCCCATCGACTAGCGGGGGGCCATTGGATACGCAGTATTTT.